This T cell receptor beta chain was captured by sequencing in a study of blood T cell repertoires in COVID-19. Study background: Acute and convalescent COVID-19 samples came from the United States, Italy and Spain.

The CDR3 has 13 amino acids. The germline V gene has CDR1 SGDLS and CDR2 YYNGEE. V lost 0 bases, J lost 5 bases, and 8 bases lay in between. Generated by immunoSEQ multiplex PCR, the TCRdb table keeps only in-frame clones and is missing some. The table includes hundreds of thousands of clones, 70% to 90% detected once. The chain joins TRBV9 to TRBJ2-5, with D hard to call. Sequenced sample: peripheral blood. This receptor was taken from a woman aged 25 to 39 who had recovered from COVID-19. CDR3 protein: CASSVDTRETQYF. CDR3 nucleotide sequence: TGTGCCAGCAGCGTAGATACTCGGGAGACCCAGTACTTC.